A single sample is the source of the 29 T cell receptor beta chains below, sequenced in a study of graft-versus-host responses after intestinal transplantation. Produced via immunoSEQ multiplex PCR; TCRdb's table is partial and in-frame only. The table includes more than 90,000 clones, roughly 93% detected once. These receptors have no known antigen. Here the sequenced sample was unstimulated CD8+ T cells sorted from spleen or lymph node cells, taken before transplant. Receptor source: a human donor who was the organ donor for an intestinal transplant.

This chain connects TRBV7-2 to TRBJ1-4; D call uncertain. The CDR3 extends over 15 amino acids. Germline V gene sequence: CDR1 SGHTA, CDR2 FQGNSA. Trimming took 1 base from V and 8 from J, leaving 14 bases between them. The CDR3 loop is CASSLGGGVGEKLFF. The CDR3 DNA follows: TGTGCCAGCAGCTTAGGCGGCGGAGTGGGGGAAAAACTGTTTTTT.

The chain uses TRBV20-1 and TRBJ2-1; D unresolved. The germline V gene has CDR1 DFQATT and CDR2 SNEGSKA (reference sequence). Trimming left V 6 bases short and J 7 bases short, with 10 bases between. The CDR3 is 11 residues long. The CDR3 loop reads CSAPNLNEQFF. The CDR3 DNA reads as TGCAGTGCCCCCAATTTAAATGAGCAGTTCTTC.

V is TRBV6-6 and J is TRBJ1-2; TRBD1 agrees at 7 bases. The germline gives CDR1 MNHNY, CDR2 SVGAGI (reference sequence). The V and J ends lost 11 bases and 2 bases, in that order; junction bases with no gene match: 8. The CDR3 has 13 residues. The CDR3 DNA sequence: TGTGCCGGTACAGGGGAGTTGAACTATGGCTACACCTTC. Its protein is CAGTGELNYGYTF.

This rearrangement joins TRBV30 to TRBJ2-5; 7 nucleotides match TRBD2. Germline V gives CDR1 GTSNPN, CDR2 SVGIG (reference sequence). There are 15 residues in the CDR3. Trimming took 0 bases from V and 1 from J; bases not matched to a gene: 5. This chain's CDR3 is CAWSVPGTIQETQYF. The CDR3 DNA follows: TGTGCCTGGAGTGTACCGGGGACTATCCAAGAGACCCAGTACTTC.

The chain uses TRBV2 and TRBJ1-2; the match to TRBD1 covers 7 bases. The CDR3 sequence is 14 residues long. After removal of 4 bases from V and 4 bases from J, the junction contained 6 bases not matched to a gene. Germline CDR1 is SNHLY and CDR2 is FYNNEI. The CDR3 DNA reads as TGTGCCAGCAGTGGACAGGGAATAGGCTATGGCTACACCTTC. It codes for CASSGQGIGYGYTF. Full variable domain (outside the CDR3, taken from reference TRBV2 and TRBJ1-2): EPEVTQTPSHQVTQMGQEVILRCVPISNHLYFYWYRQILGQKVEFLVSFYNNEISEKSEIFDDQFSVERPDGSNFTLKIRSTKLEDSAMYFCASSGQGIGYGYTFGSGTRLTVV.

This clone was observed once. The chain carries TRBV6-6 and TRBJ2-7, with 9 bases aligning to TRBD1. CDR1 and CDR2 (germline): MNHNY, SVGAGI (reference sequence). Losses at the gene ends were 2 bases for V and 5 bases for J; bases not matched to a gene: 1. The CDR3 is 13 amino acids. This chain's CDR3 is CASSYRDRDEQYF. CDR3 nucleotides: TGTGCCAGCAGTTACCGGGACAGGGACGAGCAGTACTTC.

The chain's CDR3 is CASSSTGTEAFF. CDR3 nucleotides: TGTGCCAGCAGTTCTACAGGCACTGAAGCTTTCTTT. The rearrangement joins TRBV27 to TRBJ1-1; the D gene is possibly TRBD1 (5 bases). V was clipped by 4 bases and J by 4 bases, with 7 bases between them. Per the germline V gene, CDR1 is MNHEY and CDR2 is SMNVEV (reference sequence). The CDR3 totals 12 residues.

The CDR3 reads CASSLNRASGNFYEQYF. The CDR3 nucleotides read TGTGCCAGCAGTTTGAATCGGGCTAGCGGGAACTTCTACGAGCAGTACTTC. This rearrangement joins TRBV28 to TRBJ2-7; the match to TRBD2 covers 9 bases. In germline, CDR1 is MDHEN, CDR2 SYDVKM. This CDR3 has 17 amino acids. The trim removed 3 bases at V and 3 bases at J, leaving 12 bases unmatched.

The rearrangement uses TRBV27 and TRBJ2-7; D is unresolved. Germline assignment: CDR1 MNHEY and CDR2 SMNVEV (reference sequence). This CDR3 spans 13 amino acids. V gave up 1 base and J gave up 0 bases, with 4 bases separating them. CDR3 DNA sequence: TGTGCCAGCAGTTTATACAGCTCCTACGAGCAGTACTTC. Amino acids: CASSLYSSYEQYF.

The V call is TRBV5-6, the J call TRBJ2-6, with D perhaps assigned TRBD1 or TRBD2 (5 bases each). Trimming removed 0 bases at V and 1 base at J, with 14 bases between. This CDR3 contains 18 residues. The germline V gene encodes CDR1 SGHDT and CDR2 YYEEEE. The CDR3 sequence: CASSLGGRSMSGANVLTF. In nucleotides, the CDR3 is TGTGCCAGCAGCTTGGGGGGACGGTCAATGTCTGGGGCCAACGTCCTGACTTTC.

The chain employs TRBV4-1 and TRBJ2-6; the match to TRBD1 covers 9 bases. V lost 5 bases, J lost 0 bases, and 11 bases stayed unmatched. Germline lookup yields CDR1 MGHRA and CDR2 YSYEKL. The length of the CDR3 is 19 residues. The CDR3 reads CASSGVAGQGVSGANVLTF. The CDR3 coding sequence is TGCGCCAGCAGCGGCGTTGCGGGACAGGGCGTCTCTGGGGCCAACGTCCTGACTTTC.

The V call is TRBV6-5, the J call TRBJ1-1; possibly TRBD1 for D (5 bases). The CDR3 is made up of 13 amino acids. Trimming stripped 6 bases from V and 1 base from J, with 9 bases between. Germline CDR1 and CDR2: MNHEY and SVGAGI. The CDR3 reads CASSQGQNTEAFF. The CDR3 DNA follows: TGTGCCAGCAGCCAGGGTCAGAACACTGAAGCTTTCTTT.

The rearrangement joins TRBV7-2 to TRBJ2-1; 9 nucleotides align to TRBD2. J was trimmed by 5 bases and V by 6 bases; bases with no gene match: 5. The length of the CDR3 is 14 residues. The germline gives CDR1 SGHTA, CDR2 FQGNSA. The CDR3 bases are TGTGCCAGCAGACCTAGCGGGGAGGACAATGAGCAGTTCTTC. Translated: CASRPSGEDNEQFF.

The genes are TRBV28 and TRBJ1-2; no clear D. Deletions cut 5 bases from V and 5 bases from J, with 15 bases between. Germline CDR1 MDHEN, CDR2 SYDVKM. The CDR3 covers 14 residues. For the CDR3, the DNA is TGTGCCAGCAGTCCCGAGGTGTTTTTGTATGGCTACACCTTC. The encoded protein is CASSPEVFLYGYTF.

The chain is built from TRBV11-2 and TRBJ2-7; TRBD2 matches at 8 bases. The junction had 10 bases not matched to a gene; V was cut back by 0 bases and J by 3 bases. Germline CDR1 and CDR2: SGHAT and FQNNGV. The CDR3 sequence is 17 residues long. CDR3 nucleotides: TGTGCCAGCAGCTTAGATGTGGACGGGAGGGCCGTCTACGAGCAGTACTTC. The encoded protein is CASSLDVDGRAVYEQYF.

The V call is TRBV4-3, the J call TRBJ2-5, with D possibly being TRBD1 or TRBD2 (6 bases each). The germline V and J ends were trimmed by 2 bases and 5 bases, with 12 bases remaining between them. This CDR3 contains 14 residues. The germline V gene has CDR1 LGHNA and CDR2 YSLEER. CDR3 in DNA: TGCGCCAGCAGCCAATGGGGGGCGGGGGAGACCCAGTACTTC. It specifies CASSQWGAGETQYF.

V usage is TRBV7-8 and J usage is TRBJ2-7; 7 bases agree with TRBD2. Germline-derived CDR1 and CDR2 are SGHVS and FQNEAQ. V shed 1 base and J 3 bases; nucleotides not matched to a gene: 3. The CDR3 covers 14 residues. CDR3 in amino acids: CASSLVGGGYEQYF. As DNA, the CDR3 is TGTGCCAGCAGCTTAGTTGGGGGGGGCTACGAGCAGTACTTC.

CDR3: CASSIAGYQPQHF. In nucleotides, the CDR3 is TGTGCCAGTAGTATCGCCGGGTATCAGCCCCAGCATTTT. The chain carries TRBV19 and TRBJ1-5, with D uncertain. The germline V gene encodes CDR1 LNHDA and CDR2 SQIVND (reference sequence). The CDR3 is made up of 13 amino acids. Trimming pared 3 bases from V and 5 bases from J, leaving 8 bases between.

This clone was observed a handful of times. CDR3 loop: CASSPGRTELFF. DNA of the CDR3: TGTGCCAGCAGCCCGGGACGGACGGAACTGTTTTTT. The J gene is TRBJ1-4, the V gene TRBV5-8, with a weak D call TRBD1 (5 bases). CDR1 is SGHTS, CDR2 YDEGEE, per germline. V was pared by 4 bases and J by 12 bases, with 13 bases between. The CDR3 consists of 12 residues.

Of note for this clone: The same CDR3 arises from other DNA sequences in this sample as well. The rearrangement joins TRBV27 to TRBJ1-5; D uncertain. V was clipped by 2 bases and J by 2 bases, with 4 bases between them. CDR1 is MNHEY, CDR2 SMNVEV, per germline (reference sequence). The CDR3 has 13 amino acids. DNA of the CDR3: TGTGCCAGCAGTTTAGGGCGCAATCAGCCCCAGCATTTT. Protein sequence: CASSLGRNQPQHF.

The rearrangement links TRBV15 to TRBJ1-2; no firm D call. The V gene's germline CDR1 is LNHNV and CDR2 YYDKDF (reference sequence). Trimming removed 0 bases at V and 7 bases at J, with 9 bases between. The CDR3 totals 13 residues. In DNA, the CDR3 is TGTGCCACCAGCAGAGAAGGCTGGGGTGGCTACACCTTC. It encodes CATSREGWGGYTF.

The gene calls are TRBV7-9 and TRBJ2-3, with D hard to call. Germline CDR1 and CDR2: SEHNR and FQNEAQ (reference sequence). Trimming stripped 9 bases from V and 2 bases from J, with 18 bases between. The CDR3 totals 15 residues. CDR3 in DNA: TGTGCCAGTTCGGAGTCTATGTCTTTCACAGATACGCAGTATTTT. Residues: CASSESMSFTDTQYF.

The gene calls are TRBV11-2 and TRBJ2-7, with D unclear. The CDR3 contains 16 residues. Germline CDR1 SGHAT, CDR2 FQNNGV. V gave up 1 base and J gave up 0 bases, with 13 bases separating them. The CDR3 is CASSLAGPGSSYEQYF. Written as DNA, the CDR3 is TGTGCCAGCAGCTTAGCCGGCCCGGGTAGCTCCTACGAGCAGTACTTC.

This CDR3 reads CASSRLWEGSNEQYF. CDR3 DNA: TGTGCCAGCAGTAGACTTTGGGAGGGGAGTAACGAGCAGTACTTC. V and J are TRBV6-7 and TRBJ2-7; 7 bases are shared with TRBD2. TRBV6-7 carries the ORF label, with uncertain function. Trimming removed 5 bases from V and 5 bases from J; junction bases left unmatched: 12. The CDR3 spans 15 residues.

The chain has TRBV19 and TRBJ1-5, with D perhaps matching TRBD1 (5 bases). CDR1 is LNHDA and CDR2 is SQIVND in the germline V gene (reference sequence). V was pared by 4 bases and J by 8 bases, with 15 bases between. CDR3 size: 14 residues. The CDR3: CASSTGTGVEPQHF. The DNA for the CDR3 is TGTGCCAGTAGTACGGGGACCGGGGTTGAGCCCCAGCATTTT.

The V call is TRBV27, the J call TRBJ2-1; 16 bases map to TRBD2. The CDR3 runs to 14 residues. Trimming cost V 5 bases and J 13 bases; bases outside gene matches: 5. The germline gives CDR1 MNHEY, CDR2 SMNVEV (reference sequence). The CDR3 region is CASSHGTSGRAQFF. As DNA, the CDR3 is TGTGCCAGCAGTCACGGGACTAGCGGGAGGGCCCAGTTCTTC.

The sample holds one count of this clone. The V gene is TRBV4-3, the J gene TRBJ2-3; TRBD2 agrees at 8 bases. Trimming took 1 base from V and 6 from J; bases not matched to a gene: 15. There are 18 residues in the CDR3. Germline V gene data show CDR1 as LGHNA and CDR2 as YSLEER. The CDR3 nucleotides read TGCGCCAGCAGCCAAGCCCCTAGCGGGTTATTTTTGAAGGATACGCAGTATTTT. Protein product: CASSQAPSGLFLKDTQYF.

J is TRBJ2-7 and V is TRBV5-4; D is possibly TRBD2 (6 bases). The V end was cut by 2 bases, the J end by 3 bases, with 21 bases between. The CDR3 covers 17 residues. Germline CDR1 SGHNT, CDR2 YYREEE (reference sequence). CDR3 nucleotide sequence: TGTGCCAGCAGCTTAACATATAGCGGACAATGGTACTACGAGCAGTACTTC. The encoded protein is CASSLTYSGQWYYEQYF.

This rearrangement joins TRBV7-3 to TRBJ2-2; tentatively, D is TRBD2 (5 bases). Trimming removed 5 bases at V and 7 bases at J, with 11 bases between. The length of the CDR3 is 13 residues. Germline V gene sequence: CDR1 SGHTA, CDR2 FQGTGA. CDR3 nucleotide sequence: TGTGCCAGCAGCCAAGGACTGGACGGGGAGCTGTTTTTT. Translated, it gives CASSQGLDGELFF.